Reported below is one TCR beta chain. Its target is unknown. The data were obtained in a study of OX40 agonist ivuxolimab in advanced cancers. Study context: Every 2 weeks, patients received ivuxolimab intravenously, dosed at 0.01 to 10 mg/kg.

General study results and limits: At 0.1 to 3.0 mg/kg, CD4+ and CD8+ blood T cells expanded clonally by week 6. Mean expanded clone counts were higher in CD8+ than CD4+ T cells.

The method was immunoSEQ multiplex PCR; TCRdb's version includes in-frame clones alone and lacks a portion of them. The table has around 44,000 clones, approximately 86% seen once; the top ten hold over 0.3%. V lost 6 bases, J lost 0 bases, and 12 bases lay in between. In germline, CDR1 is SGHTA, CDR2 FQGNSA. This CDR3 has 14 amino acids. Sequencing used CD4+ or CD8+ T cells sorted from blood, obtained in a trial of the OX40 agonist ivuxolimab. The chain joins TRBV7-2 to TRBJ2-7; D is unclear. This TCR came from an adult with an advanced solid tumor such as melanoma, head and neck, liver or kidney cancer. CDR3 sequence: CASRTGPSSYEQYF. CDR3 DNA: TGTGCCAGCAGGACCGGGCCCTCCTCCTACGAGCAGTACTTC.